There are a few counts of the clone carrying this T cell receptor beta chain. Antigen: not known. The source of the sample is a study of identical twins. Trimming removed 6 bases from V and 5 bases from J, with 5 bases in between. The CDR3 sequence is 10 residues long. CDR1 is MDHEN, CDR2 SYDVKM, per germline. Broader study findings: Cross-sectional statistics, not tracking of the same donors, supported the conclusions.

One entry per CDR3 protein, called by TCRdb with MiXCR from the 5' RACE reads. The sample records some 600,000 distinct CDR3 sequences, under 8.5% being singletons. This sample was shared with a second study, whose subject was yellow fever vaccine responses in identical twins. In that study: Reports say the vaccine T cell response in twins looked partly convergent and partly personalized.

The sequencing input was PBMCs. This rearrangement joins TRBV28 to TRBJ2-7; D is ambiguous. This clonotype was sampled from a woman between 18 and 29 years old in good health. The CDR3 bases are TGTGCCAGCAGAGGTCACGAGCAGTACTTC. Residues: CASRGHEQYF.